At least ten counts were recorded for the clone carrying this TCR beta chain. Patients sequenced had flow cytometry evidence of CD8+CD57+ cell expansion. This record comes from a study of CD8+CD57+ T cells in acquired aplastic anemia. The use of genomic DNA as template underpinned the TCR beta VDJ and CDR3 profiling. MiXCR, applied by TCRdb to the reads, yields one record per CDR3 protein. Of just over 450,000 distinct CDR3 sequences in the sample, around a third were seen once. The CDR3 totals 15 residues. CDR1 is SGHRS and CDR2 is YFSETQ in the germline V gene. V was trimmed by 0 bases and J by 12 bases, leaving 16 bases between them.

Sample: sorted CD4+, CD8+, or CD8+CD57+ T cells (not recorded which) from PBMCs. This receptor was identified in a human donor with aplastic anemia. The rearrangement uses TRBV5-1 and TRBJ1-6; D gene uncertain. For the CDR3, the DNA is TGCGCCAGCAGCTTGGAAGGGCCCCATACTGGACCCCTCCACTTT. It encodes CASSLEGPHTGPLHF.